The 3 T cell receptor beta chains below all came from one sample that was sequenced in a study of graft-versus-host responses after intestinal transplantation. What these receptors recognize is not known. Produced via immunoSEQ multiplex PCR; TCRdb's table is partial and in-frame only. The table includes 95,000 to 130,000 clones, 90% detected once. The source was unstimulated CD4+ T cells sorted from spleen or lymph node cells, collected before intestinal transplant. The receptors were sampled from a human donor who received an intestinal transplant.

The V gene is TRBV27, the J gene TRBJ1-3, with 8 nucleotides matching TRBD1. This CDR3 has 16 amino acids. Germline CDR1 MNHEY, CDR2 SMNVEV (reference sequence). After removal of 4 bases from V and 4 bases from J, the junction contained 9 bases not matched to a gene. CDR3 loop: CASSSTGALGGNTIYF. The CDR3 DNA reads as TGTGCCAGCAGTTCGACAGGGGCTTTGGGGGGAAACACCATATATTTT.

This chain joins TRBV2 and TRBJ2-1, with 11 bases identical to TRBD2. J lost 9 bases, V lost 4 bases, and 11 bases had no gene match. CDR1 is SNHLY and CDR2 is FYNNEI in the germline V gene. This CDR3 region has 16 residues. CDR3 residues: CASSGLAGRLQGEQFF. The CDR3 DNA sequence: TGTGCCAGCAGTGGACTAGCGGGGCGATTACAAGGTGAGCAGTTCTTC.

The V gene is TRBV6-5, the J gene TRBJ1-5, with TRBD1 as a possible D gene (5 bases). This CDR3 has 15 residues. Per germline, CDR1 MNHEY and CDR2 SVGAGI. Trimming removed 5 bases from V and 0 bases from J, with 11 bases in between. The CDR3 nucleotides read TGTGCCAGCAGTCCGTCAGGGCTTAGCAATCAGCCCCAGCATTTT. Residues: CASSPSGLSNQPQHF.